This section outlines one T cell receptor (beta chain) sequence together with its context. Its antigen remains unknown. Additional DNA sequences in this sample encode the identical CDR3. Those who donated were healthy HIV-negative adults, with no recent acute infections or vaccinations reported. The data stem from a study of shared clonotypes between healthy human individuals. Study findings and constraints: Depth of sequencing was expected to influence donor clonotype sharing. On the whole, naive subsets had larger estimated richness than memory subsets had.

Once extracted for a subset, genomic DNA was divided evenly among several immunoSEQ plates. Data came from immunoSEQ multiplex PCR; TCRdb stores just in-frame clones and leaves some out. The data show a few million clones, with 85% to 95% seen just once and 0.11% to 0.15% held by the top ten. The TCR sequence derives from a man in his late teens or twenties in good health. Sequenced sample: naive CD4+ T cells sorted from blood. Indicated subset: CD45RA+ positively selected.

CDR3 sequence (DNA): TGTGCCAGCAGCCCCGCGGGGGGGAACACCGGGGAGCTGTTTTTT. Protein sequence: CASSPAGGNTGELFF. This rearrangement joins TRBV9 to TRBJ2-2, with 8 bases aligning to TRBD2. Germline V gene sequence: CDR1 SGDLS, CDR2 YYNGEE. The CDR3 has 15 amino acids. J was trimmed by 1 base and V by 4 bases; bases with no gene match: 3.